This T cell receptor (beta chain) derives from a study of blood T cell repertoires in COVID-19. About the study: The United States, Italy and Spain supplied acute and convalescent COVID-19 samples. T cells, B-cell-depleted T cells, or PBMCs supplied cDNA or gDNA.

CDR3 length: 16 amino acids. V dropped 0 bases and J dropped 2 bases, with 14 bases sitting between them. The germline gives CDR1 LGHNA, CDR2 YSLEER. Per the original methods: Scientists estimated how many nucleated cells there were by amplifying reference gene primers. Data came from immunoSEQ multiplex PCR; TCRdb stores just in-frame clones and leaves some out. Clone size and the V and J calls come from that table; the DNA yielded D and trimming. The sample has approximately 200,000 clones; more than 85% are singletons. The chain has TRBV4-3 and TRBJ2-7, with D perhaps TRBD2 (6 bases). This TCR came from a man in his 70s with active or convalescent COVID-19. The material sequenced was peripheral blood. CDR3 in amino acids: CASSQDILAGAYEQYF. The CDR3 DNA follows: TGCGCCAGCAGCCAAGATATACTAGCCGGGGCCTACGAGCAGTACTTC.